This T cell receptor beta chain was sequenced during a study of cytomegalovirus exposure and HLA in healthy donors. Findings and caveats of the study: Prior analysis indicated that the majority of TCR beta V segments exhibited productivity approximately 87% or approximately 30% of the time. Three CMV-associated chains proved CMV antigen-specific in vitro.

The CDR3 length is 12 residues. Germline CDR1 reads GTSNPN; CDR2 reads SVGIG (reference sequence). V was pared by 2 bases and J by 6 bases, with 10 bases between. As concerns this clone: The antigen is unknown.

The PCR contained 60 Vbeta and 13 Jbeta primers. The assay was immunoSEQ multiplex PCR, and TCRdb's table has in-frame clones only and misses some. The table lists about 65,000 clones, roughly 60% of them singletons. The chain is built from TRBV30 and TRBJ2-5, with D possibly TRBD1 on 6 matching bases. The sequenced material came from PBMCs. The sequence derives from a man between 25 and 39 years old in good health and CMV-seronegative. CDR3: CAWSTGTQTQYF. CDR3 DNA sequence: TGTGCCTGGAGTACAGGGACACAGACCCAGTACTTC.